This is a list of T cell receptor beta chains from one sample in a study of HIV-infected patients and healthy controls. In TCRdb, the 5' RACE reads were re-called with MiXCR into one record per CDR3 protein. The table has about 15,000 distinct CDR3 sequences, approximately 7% seen once. The sample taken for sequencing was blood. All receptors derive from an adult in good health. The CDR3 runs from the conserved cysteine through the conserved F or W. The D gene is left open where the match is weak. Clone size appears in some rows only: once, few, many, or a class for an expanded clone.

v_gene,j_gene,d_gene,abundance,CDR3aa,CDR3nt
TRBV12-3/TRBV12-4,TRBJ1-1,.,many,CASRVGTEAFF,TGTGCCAGCCGGGTGGGCACTGAAGCTTTCTTT
TRBV3-1,TRBJ2-5,.,many,CASSQTPETQYF,TGTGCCAGCAGCCAAACCCCAGAGACCCAGTACTTC
TRBV11-2,TRBJ2-5,.,medium-sized,CASSLSPVQETQYF,TGTGCCAGCAGCTTATCGCCAGTACAAGAGACCCAGTACTTC
TRBV27,TRBJ1-2,.,many,CASSLRGGSYGYTF,TGTGCCAGCAGTTTACGGGGGGGAAGCTATGGCTACACCTTC
TRBV20-1,TRBJ2-7,TRBD2,many,CSASLLTSGGPDF,TGCAGTGCTTCACTACTTACTAGCGGGGGGCCAGACTTC
TRBV7-2,TRBJ2-7,TRBD2,many,CASSPQGGLIEQYF,TGTGCCAGCAGCCCCCAGGGAGGGTTGATCGAGCAGTACTTC
TRBV3-1,TRBJ1-4,TRBD1,many,CASSQDWVGQAVSEKLFF,TGTGCCAGCAGCCAAGACTGGGTGGGACAGGCCGTCTCCGAAAAACTGTTTTTT
TRBV21-1,TRBJ2-2,.,many,CASSKGNGSTGELFF,TGTGCCAGCAGCAAAGGGAACGGATCCACCGGGGAGCTGTTTTTT
TRBV3-2,TRBJ2-5,.,medium-sized,CASSQAPKTTQYF,TGTGCCAGCAGCCAAGCGCCAAAAACGACCCAGTACTTC
TRBV20-1,TRBJ1-5,.,medium-sized,CSASIGENQPQHF,TGCAGTGCTAGTATCGGGGAGAATCAGCCCCAGCATTTT
TRBV12-3/TRBV12-4,TRBJ2-2,TRBD1,many,CASSPGQGAWTGELFF,TGTGCCAGCAGTCCGGGACAGGGGGCTTGGACCGGGGAGCTGTTTTTT
TRBV12-3/TRBV12-4,TRBJ2-3,.,many,CASSSRVKTADTQYF,TGTGCCAGCAGTAGCCGGGTAAAGACCGCAGATACGCAGTATTTT
TRBV7-2,TRBJ2-7,.,.,CASSLGPAEYEQYF,TGTGCCAGCAGCTTAGGGCCCGCGGAGTACGAGCAGTACTTC
TRBV6-2/TRBV6-3,TRBJ2-7,.,.,CASRYDRFYEQYF,TGTGCCAGCAGATATGACAGGTTCTACGAGCAGTACTTC
TRBV5-1,TRBJ2-3,TRBD1,many,CASRKQGATDTQYF,TGCGCCAGCAGAAAACAGGGGGCGACAGATACGCAGTATTTT
TRBV12-3/TRBV12-4,TRBJ2-5,TRBD1,many,CASSRRDRPQETQYF,TGTGCCAGCAGCCGCCGGGACAGGCCACAAGAGACCCAGTACTTC
TRBV10-3,TRBJ2-1,TRBD2,.,CAISGLAEYNEQFF,TGTGCCATCAGCGGACTAGCGGAGTACAATGAGCAGTTCTTC
TRBV23-1,TRBJ2-5,TRBD1,medium-sized,CASSQPRTGSETQYF,TGCGCCAGCAGTCAACCACGGACAGGGTCGGAGACCCAGTACTTC
TRBV20-1,TRBJ1-1,.,many,CSARGRGEKAFF,TGCAGTGCTAGGGGCAGGGGAGAGAAAGCTTTCTTT
TRBV7-9,TRBJ1-4,TRBD1,.,CASSSKGGRDRAEKLFF,TGTGCCAGCAGCTCGAAGGGGGGCCGGGACAGGGCTGAAAAACTGTTTTTT
TRBV18,TRBJ1-3,.,many,CASSPPWSTAGNTIYF,TGTGCCAGCTCACCACCCTGGTCCACGGCTGGAAACACCATATATTTT
TRBV6-1,TRBJ2-1,TRBD2,many,CASSGIAGGGNEQFF,TGTGCCAGCAGTGGCATAGCGGGGGGGGGGAATGAGCAGTTCTTC
TRBV20-1,TRBJ2-1,TRBD2,many,CSAGSGRWENEQFF,TGCAGTGCGGGTAGCGGGAGGTGGGAGAATGAGCAGTTCTTC
TRBV20-1,TRBJ1-1,.,medium-sized,CSASNAGQGNTEAFF,TGCAGTGCTAGTAATGCCGGGCAGGGAAACACTGAAGCTTTCTTT
TRBV27,TRBJ2-1,TRBD1,few,CASRDRGMSGEQFF,TGTGCCAGCAGGGACAGGGGAATGAGCGGTGAGCAGTTCTTC
TRBV7-6,TRBJ2-3,TRBD2,many,CASSLRASGRTSDTQYF,TGTGCCAGCAGCCTCCGGGCTAGCGGGAGAACGTCAGATACGCAGTATTTT
TRBV11-2,TRBJ1-1,.,few,CASSLGRGERWTEAFF,TGTGCCAGCAGCCTAGGGAGGGGGGAGCGGTGGACTGAAGCTTTCTTT
TRBV7-2,TRBJ1-2,.,medium-sized,CASSFDRNYGYTF,TGTGCCAGCAGCTTTGACCGCAACTATGGCTACACCTTC
TRBV7-3,TRBJ2-1,TRBD2,many,CASSSRGGRAYNEQFF,TGTGCCAGCAGCTCGAGGGGCGGGAGGGCCTACAATGAGCAGTTCTTC
TRBV30,TRBJ2-1,.,many,CAWSRGTSYNEQFF,TGTGCCTGGAGCCGGGGGACCTCCTACAATGAGCAGTTCTTC
TRBV5-4,TRBJ2-1,.,few,CASSLDGSSYNEQFF,TGTGCCAGCAGCCTGGACGGAAGCTCCTACAATGAGCAGTTCTTC
TRBV10-3,TRBJ2-1,.,many,CAISEFTYNEQFF,TGTGCCATCAGTGAGTTTACCTACAATGAGCAGTTCTTC
TRBV4-2,TRBJ2-3,.,.,CASSGLSFPDTQYF,TGTGCCAGCAGCGGACTATCCTTCCCTGATACGCAGTATTTT
TRBV7-9,TRBJ1-1,.,.,CASTSQEILKLFF,TGTGCCAGCACATCTCAGGAGATACTGAAGCTTTTCTTT
TRBV19,TRBJ2-7,TRBD2,few,CASIGGSSYEQYF,TGTGCCAGTATCGGCGGGAGCTCCTACGAGCAGTACTTC
TRBV6-2/TRBV6-3,TRBJ1-1,TRBD1,medium-sized,CASSYKTGETEAFF,TGTGCCAGCAGTTACAAGACAGGGGAAACTGAAGCTTTCTTT
TRBV7-2,TRBJ2-2,TRBD1,many,CASSLGGEIGRTGDVNTGELFF,TGTGCCAGCAGCTTAGGGGGTGAGATTGGACGGACAGGGGACGTGAACACCGGGGAGCTGTTTTTT
TRBV7-3,TRBJ1-1,TRBD1,many,CASSSDRATEAFF,TGTGCCAGCAGCTCCGACAGGGCCACTGAAGCTTTCTTT
TRBV19,TRBJ1-1,TRBD1,medium-sized,CATSRDSANTEAFF,TGTGCCACCAGCCGGGACAGCGCGAACACTGAAGCTTTCTTT
TRBV7-2,TRBJ1-1,.,many,CASSLRFGPNTEAFF,TGTGCCAGCAGCTTACGGTTTGGCCCGAACACTGAAGCTTTCTTT
TRBV11-2,TRBJ1-1,.,many,CASSDQQGLRAEAFF,TGTGCCAGCAGCGATCAACAGGGACTCAGGGCTGAAGCTTTCTTT
TRBV29-1,TRBJ2-7,TRBD1,many,CSAGGEQGAYEQYF,TGCAGCGCAGGCGGGGAACAGGGGGCCTACGAGCAGTACTTC
TRBV7-8,TRBJ2-1,TRBD2,many,CASSLAGRAFTYYEQFF,TGTGCCAGCAGCTTAGCCGGGAGGGCCTTTACCTATTATGAGCAGTTCTTC
TRBV29-1,TRBJ1-1,.,medium-sized,CSVAANGDTEAFF,TGCAGCGTTGCCGCAAATGGGGACACTGAAGCTTTCTTT
TRBV28,TRBJ2-2,.,many,CASSPPYTGELFF,TGTGCCAGCAGTCCCCCTTATACCGGGGAGCTGTTTTTT
TRBV20-1,TRBJ2-1,TRBD2,many,CSAILAGGPYNEQFF,TGCAGTGCTATACTAGCGGGAGGGCCCTACAATGAGCAGTTCTTC
TRBV7-2,TRBJ1-6,.,many,CASSAGNNSPLHF,TGTGCCAGCAGTGCGGGGAACAATTCACCCCTCCACTTT
TRBV3-1,TRBJ2-2,.,many,CASSQDVGVTGELFF,TGTGCCAGCAGCCAAGACGTCGGGGTAACCGGGGAGCTGTTTTTT
TRBV20-1,TRBJ1-6,.,.,CSARDLAGNSPLHF,TGCAGTGCTAGAGATCTTGCGGGTAATTCACCCCTCCACTTT
TRBV6-1,TRBJ1-1,.,many,CASSEATQMNTEAFF,TGTGCCAGCAGTGAAGCAACGCAAATGAACACTGAAGCTTTCTTT
TRBV18,TRBJ1-5,.,many,CASSPLPGPNQPQHF,TGTGCCAGCTCACCTCTACCGGGCCCTAATCAGCCCCAGCATTTT
TRBV28,TRBJ2-3,.,many,CASSPPRDQRDTQYF,TGTGCCAGCAGTCCACCCCGGGACCAACGAGATACGCAGTATTTT
TRBV14,TRBJ2-1,.,.,CASSHAGEQFF,TGTGCCAGCAGCCATGCAGGCGAGCAGTTCTTC
TRBV6-2/TRBV6-3,TRBJ2-1,.,many,CASSYTPPMGATDYNEQFF,TGTGCCAGCAGTTACACCCCTCCGATGGGAGCGACGGACTACAATGAGCAGTTCTTC
TRBV7-2,TRBJ1-4,.,many,CASSLLGSREEKLFF,TGTGCCAGCAGCTTATTGGGCTCGAGGGAAGAAAAACTGTTTTTT
TRBV5-1,TRBJ2-7,TRBD1,many,CASSPLTGSNEQYF,TGCGCCAGCAGCCCGCTGACAGGGTCCAACGAGCAGTACTTC
TRBV15,TRBJ2-3,TRBD2,few,CATSRSIAGGRTDTQYF,TGTGCCACCAGCAGATCCATAGCGGGGGGGCGCACAGATACGCAGTATTTT
TRBV14,TRBJ2-7,TRBD1,many,CASSQDGTGRTEQYF,TGTGCCAGCAGCCAAGACGGGACAGGGCGAACCGAGCAGTACTTC
TRBV10-3,TRBJ2-5,TRBD2,many,CAISENPKGLAGMYQETQYF,TGTGCCATCAGTGAGAACCCCAAAGGACTAGCGGGGATGTACCAAGAGACCCAGTACTTC
TRBV7-2,TRBJ1-5,.,many,CASSEQGGHQPQHF,TGTGCCAGCAGCGAACAGGGAGGGCATCAGCCCCAGCATTTT